This entry describes one TCR beta chain. The antigen is undetermined. CDR3 length: 14 amino acids. CDR1 and CDR2 (germline): SGHNT, YYREEE (reference sequence). Multiplex touch-down PCR amplified TRB using TRB-A and TRB-B pools in one tube. TCRdb re-analyzed the multiplex PCR reads; it lists each CDR3 protein once, without DNA. Recorded for this sample: 5,500 to 8,500 distinct CDR3 sequences. The sample originates from a study of T cell clusters in autoimmune cytopenias. Each sample's input was around 250 ng genomic DNA, 30,000 to 45,000 genome equivalents. Study-wide results and caveats: TRB repertoire shifts in secondary cytopenia and chronic lymphocytic leukemia mostly reflected lymphoma, not autoimmunity. The cluster-lack signature was not seen for secondary cytopenia versus chronic lymphocytic leukemia. The T cell clusters were defined only in silico, without experimental functional validation.

The sample consisted of peripheral blood. This TCR came from a human donor with an autoimmune cytopenia or autoimmune hepatitis (not recorded which). The genes are TRBV5-4 and TRBJ2-2; TCRdb gives TRBD2 as the D gene, but with no DNA this cannot be confirmed. The CDR3 sequence: CASDTSGGFGELFF.